This T cell receptor (beta chain) was captured by sequencing in a study of blood T cell repertoires in COVID-19. Trimming took off 4 bases at V and 0 bases at J, with 11 bases between the two ends. The CDR3 has 15 amino acids. Germline loops: CDR1 SGHTS, CDR2 YDEGEE. Only in-frame clones appear in the TCRdb table, and some are missing; sequencing was by immunoSEQ multiplex PCR. Of approximately 230,000 clones in the sample, approximately 88% were seen once. The receptor's source is a woman in her 30s with COVID-19, enrolled during active disease. Sample: peripheral blood. This sequence joins TRBV5-8 and TRBJ2-1, with D tentatively TRBD1 (6 bases). CDR3 DNA sequence: TGTGCCAGCAGCCCAAGGACAGACTCCTACAATGAGCAGTTCTTC. It codes for CASSPRTDSYNEQFF.